Shown below are 3 T cell receptor beta chains from a single sample sequenced in a study of vaccination and CD4 T cells after COVID-19. These receptors' antigens are unknown. Sequencing of DNA taken from cultured CD4+ T cells relied on the Oncomine TCR Beta short-read assay. TCRdb called the PCR reads again in MiXCR, with one record for every CDR3 protein. The sample holds about 14,000 distinct CDR3 sequences, about 35% seen once. The treatment: approximately 10-day PBMC culture with coronavirus spike peptide pools or control peptides (ViraFEST assay). Sequencing was performed on cultured CD4+ T cells from blood. These receptors originate from a human donor with COVID-19.

The J gene is TRBJ2-6, the V gene TRBV7-6; tentative D call: TRBD1 (6 bases). The germline CDR1 and CDR2 sequences are SGHVS and FNYEAQ. Trimming removed 1 base at V and 1 base at J, with 11 bases between. The length of the CDR3 is 17 residues. CDR3 in DNA: TGTGCCAGCAGCTTAGGACAGGAACCATCTGGGGCCAACGTCCTGACTTTC. Amino acid sequence: CASSLGQEPSGANVLTF. Together with reference TRBV7-6 and TRBJ2-6, the CDR3 gives the full variable domain: GAGVSQSPRYKVTKRGQDVALRCDPISGHVSLYWYRQALGQGPEFLTYFNYEAQQDKSGLPNDRFSAERPEGSISTLTIQRTEQRDSAMYRCASSLGQEPSGANVLTFGAGSRLTVL.

The chain is built from TRBV6-2 or TRBV6-3 and TRBJ1-6, with D hard to call. V was clipped by 8 bases and J by 0 bases, with 11 bases between them. This CDR3 region has 15 residues. Germline V gene sequence: CDR1 MNHEY, CDR2 SVGEGT. CDR3 loop: CASGSTSSYNSPLHF. The CDR3 coding sequence is TGTGCCAGCGGTTCAACTAGCTCCTATAATTCACCCCTCCACTTT.

In its sample, this clonotype was seen a few times. This rearrangement joins TRBV6-2 or TRBV6-3 to TRBJ1-5; 11 bases map to TRBD1. Trimming took 0 bases from V and 7 from J; bases not matched to a gene: 11. The CDR3 runs 18 residues. The germline CDR1 and CDR2 sequences are MNHEY and SVGEGT. CDR3 residues: CASSYSTGTGGAGQPQHF. Written as DNA, the CDR3 is TGTGCCAGCAGTTACTCGACGGGGACAGGGGGAGCGGGGCAGCCCCAGCATTTT.